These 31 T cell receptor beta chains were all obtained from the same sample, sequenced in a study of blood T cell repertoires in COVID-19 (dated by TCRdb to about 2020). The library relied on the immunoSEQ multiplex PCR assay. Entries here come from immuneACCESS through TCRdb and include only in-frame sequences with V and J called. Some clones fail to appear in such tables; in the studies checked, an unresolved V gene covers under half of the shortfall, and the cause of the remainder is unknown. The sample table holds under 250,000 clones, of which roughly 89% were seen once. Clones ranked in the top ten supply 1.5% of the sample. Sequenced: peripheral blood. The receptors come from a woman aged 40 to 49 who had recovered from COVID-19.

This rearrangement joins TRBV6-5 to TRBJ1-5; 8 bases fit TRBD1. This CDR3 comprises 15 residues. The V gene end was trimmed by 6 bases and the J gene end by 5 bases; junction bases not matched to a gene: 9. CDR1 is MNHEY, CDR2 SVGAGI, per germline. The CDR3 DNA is TGTGCCAGCAGCACAGGACAGGGCCTTCATCAGCCCCAGCATTTT. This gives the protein CASSTGQGLHQPQHF.

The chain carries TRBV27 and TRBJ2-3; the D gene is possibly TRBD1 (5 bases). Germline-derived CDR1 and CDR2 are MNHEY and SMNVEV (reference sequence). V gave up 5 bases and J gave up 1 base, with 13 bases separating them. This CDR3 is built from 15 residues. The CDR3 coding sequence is TGTGCCAGCAGTGGCAGGGCCTACGGCACAGATACGCAGTATTTT. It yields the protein CASSGRAYGTDTQYF.

In nucleotides, the CDR3 is TGTGCCACCCGTCGTCCCGACAGGGGTGAAAAACTGTTTTTT. Its translation is CATRRPDRGEKLFF. This chain connects TRBV10-3 to TRBJ1-4, with 8 bases that match TRBD1. This CDR3 has 14 residues. Germline values: CDR1 ENHRY, CDR2 SYGVKD. Trimming at V came to 10 bases and at J to 7 bases, leaving 11 bases not matched to a gene.

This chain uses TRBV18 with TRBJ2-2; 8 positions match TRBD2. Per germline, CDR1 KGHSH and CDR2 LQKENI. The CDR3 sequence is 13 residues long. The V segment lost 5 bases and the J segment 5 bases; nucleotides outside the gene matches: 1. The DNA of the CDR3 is TGTGCCAGCTCAGGACTAGCTACCGGGGAGCTGTTTTTT. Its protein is CASSGLATGELFF. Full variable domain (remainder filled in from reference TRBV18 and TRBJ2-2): NAGVMQNPRHLVRRRGQEARLRCSPMKGHSHVYWYRQLPEEGLKFMVYLQKENIIDESGMPKERFSAEFPKEGPSILRIQQVVRGDSAAYFCASSGLATGELFFGEGSRLTVL.

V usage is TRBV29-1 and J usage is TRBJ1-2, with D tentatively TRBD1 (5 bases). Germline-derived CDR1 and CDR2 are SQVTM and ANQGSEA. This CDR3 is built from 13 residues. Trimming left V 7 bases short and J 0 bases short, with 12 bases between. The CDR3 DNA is TGCAGCGCCTCGGACAATTCTAACTATGGCTACACCTTC. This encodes CSASDNSNYGYTF.

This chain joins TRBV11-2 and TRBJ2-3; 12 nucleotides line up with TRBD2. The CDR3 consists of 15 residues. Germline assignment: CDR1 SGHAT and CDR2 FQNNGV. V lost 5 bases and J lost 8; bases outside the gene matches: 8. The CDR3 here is CASSITPGLAGTQYF. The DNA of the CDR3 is TGTGCCAGCAGCATAACACCGGGACTAGCGGGTACGCAGTATTTT.

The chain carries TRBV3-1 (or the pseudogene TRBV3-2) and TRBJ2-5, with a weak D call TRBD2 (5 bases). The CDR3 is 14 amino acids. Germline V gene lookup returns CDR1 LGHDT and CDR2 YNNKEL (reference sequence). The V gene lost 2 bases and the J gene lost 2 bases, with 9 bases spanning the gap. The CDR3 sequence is CASSQMTNQETQYF. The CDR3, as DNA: TGTGCCAGCAGCCAAATGACTAATCAAGAGACCCAGTACTTC.

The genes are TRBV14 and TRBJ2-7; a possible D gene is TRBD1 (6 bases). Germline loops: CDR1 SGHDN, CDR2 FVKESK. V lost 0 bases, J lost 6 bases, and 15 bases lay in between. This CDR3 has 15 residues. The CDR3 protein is CASSQDRQVRGEQYF. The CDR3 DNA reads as TGTGCCAGCAGCCAAGATAGACAGGTCAGGGGCGAGCAGTACTTC.

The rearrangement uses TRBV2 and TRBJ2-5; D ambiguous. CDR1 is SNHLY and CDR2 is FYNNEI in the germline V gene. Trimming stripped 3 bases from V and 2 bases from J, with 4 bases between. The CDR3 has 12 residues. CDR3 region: CASSEQQETQYF. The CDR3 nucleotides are TGTGCCAGCAGTGAGCAGCAAGAGACCCAGTACTTC.

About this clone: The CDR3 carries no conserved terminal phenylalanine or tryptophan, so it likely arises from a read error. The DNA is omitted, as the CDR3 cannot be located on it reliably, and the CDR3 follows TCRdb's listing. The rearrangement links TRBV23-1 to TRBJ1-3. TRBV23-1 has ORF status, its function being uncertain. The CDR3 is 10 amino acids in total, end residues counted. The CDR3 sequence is CASSQSLSYR.

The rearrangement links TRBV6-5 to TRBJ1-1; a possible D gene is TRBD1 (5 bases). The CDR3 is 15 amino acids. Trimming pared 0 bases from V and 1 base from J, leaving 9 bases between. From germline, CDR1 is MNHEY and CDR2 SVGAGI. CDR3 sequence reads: CASSYSGGENTEAFF. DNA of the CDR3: TGTGCCAGCAGTTACTCCGGGGGGGAGAACACTGAAGCTTTCTTT.

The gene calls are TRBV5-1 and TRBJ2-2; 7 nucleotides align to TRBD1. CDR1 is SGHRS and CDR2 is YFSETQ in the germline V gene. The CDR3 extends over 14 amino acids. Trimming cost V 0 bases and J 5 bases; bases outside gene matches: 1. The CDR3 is CASSLDRGTGELFF. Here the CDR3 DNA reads TGCGCCAGCAGCTTGGACAGGGGTACCGGGGAGCTGTTTTTT.

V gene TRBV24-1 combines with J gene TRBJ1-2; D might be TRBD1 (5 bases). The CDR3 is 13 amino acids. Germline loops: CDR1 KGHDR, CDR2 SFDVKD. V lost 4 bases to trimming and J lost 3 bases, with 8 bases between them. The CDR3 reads CATSDTGYYGYTF. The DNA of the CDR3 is TGTGCCACCAGTGACACAGGATACTATGGCTACACCTTC.

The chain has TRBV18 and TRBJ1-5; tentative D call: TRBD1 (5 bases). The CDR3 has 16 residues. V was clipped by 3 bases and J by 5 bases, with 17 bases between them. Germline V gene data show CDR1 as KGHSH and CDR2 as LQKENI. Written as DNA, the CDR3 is TGTGCCAGCTCACCGGGTGGGCAGGGAAACTATCAGCCCCAGCATTTT. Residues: CASSPGGQGNYQPQHF.

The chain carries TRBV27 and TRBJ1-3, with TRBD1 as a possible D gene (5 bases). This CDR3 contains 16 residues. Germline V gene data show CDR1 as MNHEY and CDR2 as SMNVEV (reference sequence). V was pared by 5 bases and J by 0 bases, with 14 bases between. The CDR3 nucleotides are TGTGCCAGCAGTCCCCTTCCGACAGACTCTGGAAACACCATATATTTT. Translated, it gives CASSPLPTDSGNTIYF.

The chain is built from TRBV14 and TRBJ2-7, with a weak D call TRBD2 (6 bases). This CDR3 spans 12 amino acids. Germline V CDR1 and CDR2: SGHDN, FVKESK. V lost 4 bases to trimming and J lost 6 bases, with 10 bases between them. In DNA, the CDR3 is TGTGCCAGCAGCCGGAGCGGGCGCGAGCAGTACTTC. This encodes CASSRSGREQYF.

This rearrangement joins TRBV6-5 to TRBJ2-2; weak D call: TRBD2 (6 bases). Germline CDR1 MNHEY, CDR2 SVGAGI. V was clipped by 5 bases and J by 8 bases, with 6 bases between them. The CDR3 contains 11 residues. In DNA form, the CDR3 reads TGTGCCAGCAGTCTAGCGGGGGAGCTGTTTTTT. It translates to CASSLAGELFF.

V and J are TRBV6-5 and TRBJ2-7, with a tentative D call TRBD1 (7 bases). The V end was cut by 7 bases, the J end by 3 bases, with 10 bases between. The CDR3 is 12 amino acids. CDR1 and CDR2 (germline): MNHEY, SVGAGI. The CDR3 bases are TGTGCCAGCACCAGGGGGGTCTACGAGCAGTACTTC. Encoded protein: CASTRGVYEQYF.

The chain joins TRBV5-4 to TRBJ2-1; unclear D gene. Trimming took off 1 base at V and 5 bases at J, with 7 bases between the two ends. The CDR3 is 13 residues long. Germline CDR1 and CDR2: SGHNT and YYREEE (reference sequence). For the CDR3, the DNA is TGTGCCAGCAGCTTGACAGTAGACAATGAGCAGTTCTTC. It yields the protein CASSLTVDNEQFF.

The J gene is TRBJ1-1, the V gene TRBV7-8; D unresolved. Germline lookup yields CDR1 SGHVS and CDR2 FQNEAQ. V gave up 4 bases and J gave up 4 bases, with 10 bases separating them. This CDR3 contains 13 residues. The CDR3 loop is CASSSRRSTEAFF. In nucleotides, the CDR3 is TGTGCCAGCAGCTCCCGACGGAGCACTGAAGCTTTCTTT.

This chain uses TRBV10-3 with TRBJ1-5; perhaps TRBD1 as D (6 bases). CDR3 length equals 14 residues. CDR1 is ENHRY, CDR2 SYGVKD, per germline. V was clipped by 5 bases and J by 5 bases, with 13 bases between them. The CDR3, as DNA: TGTGCCATCAGTCGGACAGTCAGCGATCAGCCCCAGCATTTT. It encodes CAISRTVSDQPQHF.

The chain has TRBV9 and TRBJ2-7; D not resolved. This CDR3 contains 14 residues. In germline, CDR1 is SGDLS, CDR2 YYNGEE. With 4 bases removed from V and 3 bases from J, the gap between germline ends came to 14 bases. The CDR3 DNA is TGTGCCAGCAGCCCCAGGTGGCAGTTCTACGAGCAGTACTTC. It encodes CASSPRWQFYEQYF.

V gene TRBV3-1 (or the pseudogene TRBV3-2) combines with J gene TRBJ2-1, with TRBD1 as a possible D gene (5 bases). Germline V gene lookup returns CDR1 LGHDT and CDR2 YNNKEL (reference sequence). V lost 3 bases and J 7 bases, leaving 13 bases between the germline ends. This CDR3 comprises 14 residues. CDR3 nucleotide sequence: TGTGCCAGCAGCCAGACACCAGACAGTAATGAGCAGTTCTTC. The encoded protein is CASSQTPDSNEQFF.

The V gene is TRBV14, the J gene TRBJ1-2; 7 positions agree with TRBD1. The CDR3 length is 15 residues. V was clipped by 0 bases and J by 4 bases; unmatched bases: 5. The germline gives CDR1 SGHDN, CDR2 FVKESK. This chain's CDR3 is CASSQERGHGYGYTF. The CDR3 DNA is TGTGCCAGCAGCCAAGAGAGGGGGCATGGCTATGGCTACACCTTC.

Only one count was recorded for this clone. CDR3 nucleotides: TGTGCCACCGGTTTTGGAGGCAATCAGCCCCAGCATTTT. Its protein is CATGFGGNQPQHF. V and J are TRBV24-1 and TRBJ1-5, with D uncertain. Between the trimmed V and J ends, which lost 9 bases and 2 bases, there was a span of 10 bases. Germline CDR1 reads KGHDR; CDR2 reads SFDVKD. The CDR3 consists of 13 residues.

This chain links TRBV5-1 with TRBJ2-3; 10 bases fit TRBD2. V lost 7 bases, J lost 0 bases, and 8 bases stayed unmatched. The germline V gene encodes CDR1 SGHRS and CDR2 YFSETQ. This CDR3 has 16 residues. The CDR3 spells CASLAGAHSSTDTQYF. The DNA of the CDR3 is TGCGCCAGCCTAGCGGGGGCGCACTCTAGCACAGATACGCAGTATTTT.

CDR3 nucleotides: TGTGCCAGCAGAATGGGGGGGGCCTCCTACAATGAGCAGTTCTTC. As protein: CASRMGGASYNEQFF. The V gene is TRBV28, the J gene TRBJ2-1, with D possibly being TRBD2 (7 bases). The CDR3 totals 15 residues. Germline V gene lookup returns CDR1 MDHEN and CDR2 SYDVKM. Trimming took off 6 bases at V and 0 bases at J, with 12 bases between the two ends. Drawing the rest from reference TRBV28 and TRBJ2-1, the complete variable domain is DVKVTQSSRYLVKRTGEKVFLECVQDMDHENMFWYRQDPGLGLRLIYFSYDVKMKEKGDIPEGYSVSREKKERFSLILESASTNQTSMYLCASRMGGASYNEQFFGPGTRLTVL.

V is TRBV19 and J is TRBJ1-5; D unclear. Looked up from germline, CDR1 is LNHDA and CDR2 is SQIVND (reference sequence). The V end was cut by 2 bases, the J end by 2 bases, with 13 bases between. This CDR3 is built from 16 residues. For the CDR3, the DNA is TGTGCCAGTAGTATACGTCAGGCGGGTGGCAATCAGCCCCAGCATTTT. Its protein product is CASSIRQAGGNQPQHF.

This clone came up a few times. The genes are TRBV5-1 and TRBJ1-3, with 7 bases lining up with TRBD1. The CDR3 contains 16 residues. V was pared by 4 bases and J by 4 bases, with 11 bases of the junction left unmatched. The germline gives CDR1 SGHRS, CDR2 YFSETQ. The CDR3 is CASSHTQRGRGNTIYF. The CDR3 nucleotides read TGCGCCAGCAGCCACACACAGAGGGGGCGAGGAAACACCATATATTTT.

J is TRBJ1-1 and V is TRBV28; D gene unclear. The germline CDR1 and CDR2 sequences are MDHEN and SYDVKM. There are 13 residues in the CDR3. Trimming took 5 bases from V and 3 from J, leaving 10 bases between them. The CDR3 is CASSTPGYTEAFF. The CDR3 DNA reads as TGTGCCAGCAGTACCCCGGGGTACACTGAAGCTTTCTTT.

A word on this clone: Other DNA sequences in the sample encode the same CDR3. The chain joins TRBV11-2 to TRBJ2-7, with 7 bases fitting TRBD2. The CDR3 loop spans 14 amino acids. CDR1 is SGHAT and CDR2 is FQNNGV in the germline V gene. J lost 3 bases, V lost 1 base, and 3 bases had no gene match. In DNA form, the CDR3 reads TGTGCCAGCAGCTTAGGGACGGGGGGCTACGAGCAGTACTTC. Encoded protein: CASSLGTGGYEQYF.